The clone carrying this TCR beta chain appeared a few times. Preparation of the TCRbeta library used unique molecular identifiers. TCRdb ran MiXCR on the PCR reads and lists one entry per CDR3 protein. This sample yields some 400,000 distinct CDR3 sequences, of which about a fifth are seen a single time; about 3.8% belongs to the top ten. V was pared by 4 bases and J by 11 bases, with 12 bases of the junction left unmatched. This CDR3 contains 14 residues. Germline CDR1 is MNHEY and CDR2 is SMNVEV (reference sequence). This record comes from a study of T-cell reconstitution after alpha-beta-depleted transplantation in children.

Sequencing was performed on PBMCs from the stem cell graft donor, taken from the stem cell graft. The V gene is TRBV27, the J gene TRBJ1-2; 8 bases fit TRBD1. The receptor was isolated from a human donor who donated a stem cell graft to a child with acute myeloid leukemia. In DNA form, the CDR3 reads TGTGCCAGCAGTTCGGGACAGGCGGGGCCGGGATACACCTTC. This gives the protein CASSSGQAGPGYTF.